The rows below give T cell receptor beta chains drawn from one sample of a study of CD8 T cells in ankylosing spondylitis. TCRdb processed the 5' RACE reads anew with MiXCR; each CDR3 protein has one entry. The table includes over 700,000 distinct CDR3 sequences, around 20% detected once. Sequenced sample: blood, either unsorted or a sorted T cell fraction (not recorded which). These receptors came from a male donor with ankylosing spondylitis. The CDR3 runs from the conserved cysteine through the conserved F or W. D genes are given only for firm matches. For some rows the clone size is stated as once, few or many, or as a class when expanded; others skip it.

v_gene	j_gene	d_gene	len	abundance	CDR3aa	CDR3nt
TRBV10-3	TRBJ2-5	TRBD2	17	-	CAISDETSGNPQETQYF	TGTGCCATCAGTGATGAGACGAGCGGGAACCCCCAAGAGACCCAGTACTTC
TRBV20-1	TRBJ1-1	TRBD1	14	few	CSARDIQGATEAFF	TGCAGTGCTAGAGATATTCAGGGGGCCACTGAAGCTTTCTTT
TRBV7-9	TRBJ1-2	-	13	few	CASSLEGVYGYTF	TGTGCCAGCAGCTTAGAAGGGGTCTATGGCTACACCTTC
TRBV6-5	TRBJ2-1	TRBD2	16	few	CASSYGGEFSYNEQFF	TGTGCCAGCAGTTACGGGGGGGAGTTCTCCTACAATGAGCAGTTCTTC
TRBV7-3	TRBJ2-3	-	15	few	CASSQRGGSADTQYF	TGTGCCAGCAGCCAAAGGGGGGGCAGCGCAGATACGCAGTATTTT
TRBV27	TRBJ2-1	TRBD2	15	few	CASSFYSGPYNEQFF	TGTGCCAGCAGTTTTTATAGCGGGCCGTACAATGAGCAGTTCTTC
TRBV4-2	TRBJ1-2	-	15	many	CASSQDLGGFGGYTF	TGTGCCAGCAGCCAAGATCTGGGAGGGTTCGGTGGCTACACCTTC
TRBV7-8	TRBJ2-1	-	17	once	CASSLGLPGDSYNEQFF	TGTGCCAGCAGCTTAGGACTCCCCGGGGACTCCTACAATGAGCAGTTCTTC
TRBV5-5	TRBJ2-3	TRBD1	16	-	CASSPSGTGGTDTQYF	TGTGCCAGCAGCCCCTCCGGGACAGGGGGCACAGATACGCAGTATTTT
TRBV6-2/TRBV6-3	TRBJ1-5	-	15	many	CASSYGGGYHQPQHF	TGTGCCAGCAGTTACGGAGGGGGTTATCATCAGCCCCAGCATTTT